This TCR beta chain was recorded in a study of Graves' ophthalmopathy and Graves' hyperthyroidism. Across the whole study: Peripheral blood collection took place at initial diagnosis, before any treatment. Study-wide points: Most clonotypes expanded in thyroid above 0.001 frequency were present in blood too. Sensitivity of 87.88% and specificity of around 80% were achieved when a 13-signature model separated ophthalmopathy from stable hyperthyroidism.

This clonotype was counted ten times or more. The target antigen is unknown. Amplified TCR beta CDR3 regions were obtained using RNA transcripts as template. Scientists carried out first-round RT-PCR using HTBI primers and then a second-round multiplex PCR. Each CDR3 protein is one row after TCRdb ran MiXCR on the multiplex PCR reads. Among about 220,000 distinct CDR3 sequences, about 22% were seen once, and the ten largest hold about 46%. The CDR3 runs 15 residues. V was shortened by 3 bases and J by 7 bases, with 19 bases between the two germline ends. The clonotype comes from a woman aged 45-65 years with Graves' ophthalmopathy. V and J are TRBV12-3 or TRBV12-4 and TRBJ2-7; D may correspond to TRBD1 or TRBD2 (5 bases each). Sample: peripheral blood. CDR3 sequence reads: CASSFRRTPGGEQYF. The CDR3 DNA is TGTGCCAGCAGTTTTCGCCGGACCCCTGGGGGAGAGCAGTACTTC.